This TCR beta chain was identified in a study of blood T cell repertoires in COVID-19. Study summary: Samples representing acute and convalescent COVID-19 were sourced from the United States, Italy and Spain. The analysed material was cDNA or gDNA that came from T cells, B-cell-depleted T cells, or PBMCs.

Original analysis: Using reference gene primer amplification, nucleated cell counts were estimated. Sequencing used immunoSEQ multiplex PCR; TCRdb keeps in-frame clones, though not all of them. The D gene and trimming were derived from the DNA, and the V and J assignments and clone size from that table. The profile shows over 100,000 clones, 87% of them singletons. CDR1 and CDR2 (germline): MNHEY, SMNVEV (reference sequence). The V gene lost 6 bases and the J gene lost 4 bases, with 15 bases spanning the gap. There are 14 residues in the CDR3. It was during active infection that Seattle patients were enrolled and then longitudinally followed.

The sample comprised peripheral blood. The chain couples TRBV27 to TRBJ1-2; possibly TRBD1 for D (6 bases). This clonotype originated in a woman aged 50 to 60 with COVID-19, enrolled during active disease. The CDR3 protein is CASRLTGTPYGYTF. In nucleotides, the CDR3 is TGTGCCAGCAGGCTAACAGGGACCCCCTATGGCTACACCTTC.